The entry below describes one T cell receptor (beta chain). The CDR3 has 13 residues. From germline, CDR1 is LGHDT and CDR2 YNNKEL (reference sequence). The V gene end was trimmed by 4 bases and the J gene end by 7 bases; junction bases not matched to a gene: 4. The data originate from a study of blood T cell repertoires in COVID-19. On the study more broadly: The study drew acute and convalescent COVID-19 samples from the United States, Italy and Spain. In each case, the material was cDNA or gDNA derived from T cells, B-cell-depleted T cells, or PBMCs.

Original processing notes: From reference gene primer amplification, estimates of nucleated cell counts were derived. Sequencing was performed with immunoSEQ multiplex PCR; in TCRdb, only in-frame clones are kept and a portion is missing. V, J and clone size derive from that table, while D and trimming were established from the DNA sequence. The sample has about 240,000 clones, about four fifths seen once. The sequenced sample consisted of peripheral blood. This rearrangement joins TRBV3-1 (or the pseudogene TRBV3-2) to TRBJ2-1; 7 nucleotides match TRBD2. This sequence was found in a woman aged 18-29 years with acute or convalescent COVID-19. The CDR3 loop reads CASSLLGGNEQFF. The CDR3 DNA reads TGTGCCAGCAGCCTATTGGGGGGGAATGAGCAGTTCTTC.